This T cell receptor (beta chain) is drawn from a study of CXCR3-negative and CXCR3-positive naive CD8 T cells. Whole-study context: The TRB read total, about 130 million, broke down to about 1.5 +/- 0.3 million reads per library. Study-wide findings and caveats: CXCR3 levels fell partly with cryopreservation; most assays relied on fresh PBMCs. Both naive subsets, CXCR3-negative and CXCR3-positive, displayed similar TRBV-TRBJ usage, unlike memory cells. High diversity, comparable across both naive subsets, contrasted with much lower diversity in memory CD8+ cells.

UMI-labeled 5' RACE TRB cDNA libraries were prepared from the cells. From the 5' RACE reads, TCRdb lists one entry per CDR3 protein and no DNA. Reported are 38,000 or so distinct CDR3 sequences; the ten largest clones contain more than 14%. As regards this clonotype: Antigen unknown.

The sample comprised memory CD8+ T cells from blood. The TCR was taken from a human donor in good health. Some clones in this sample may be carry-over from other donors' samples.

The CDR3 sequence is CASSLGLRINYNEQFF. The J gene is TRBJ2-1, the V gene TRBV12-3 or TRBV12-4. The CDR3 is 16 amino acids.